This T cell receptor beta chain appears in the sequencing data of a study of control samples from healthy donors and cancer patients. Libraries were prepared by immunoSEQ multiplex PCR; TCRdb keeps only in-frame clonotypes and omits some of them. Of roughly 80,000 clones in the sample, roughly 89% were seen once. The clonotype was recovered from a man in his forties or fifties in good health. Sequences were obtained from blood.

DNA for the CDR3: TGCGCCAGCAGCCAAGCTTCGAACACTGAAGCTTTCTTT. It yields the protein CASSQASNTEAFF. V gene TRBV4-1 combines with J gene TRBJ1-1; D gene unclear. V was shortened by 1 base and J by 1 base, with 4 bases between the two germline ends. The CDR3 sequence is 13 residues long. Looked up from germline, CDR1 is MGHRA and CDR2 is YSYEKL.